These 25 T cell receptor beta chains were all obtained from the same sample, sequenced in a study of beta chain features in type 1 diabetes. Their antigen targets remain unknown. Expressed TCRB transcripts were sequenced because the isolated RNA had all been reverse transcribed beforehand. Profiled with immunoSEQ multiplex PCR; TCRdb holds only in-frame clones, not every one. The sample has about 150,000 clones; around a tenth are singletons. Study-level findings and limits: In all four CD4+ subsets, TCRB CDR3 length was significantly, moderately reduced in type 1 diabetes.

The source material was central memory CD4+ T cells from blood. The receptors originated from a man under 40 with type 1 diabetes.

The chain employs TRBV13 and TRBJ1-2; possibly TRBD1 for D (5 bases). The germline CDR1 and CDR2 sequences are PRHDT and FYEKMQ (reference sequence). The CDR3 has 13 residues. Trimming pared 5 bases from V and 2 bases from J, leaving 9 bases between. The CDR3 region has the DNA TGTGCCAGCAGCCGGGAGGGGAACTATGGCTACACCTTC. As protein: CASSREGNYGYTF.

The chain is built from TRBV9 and TRBJ2-7, with 7 bases identical to TRBD2. This CDR3 spans 14 amino acids. Germline CDR1 SGDLS, CDR2 YYNGEE. V dropped 1 base and J dropped 0; count of bases not matched to a gene: 1. The CDR3 spells CASSVSGNSYEQYF. The CDR3 region has the DNA TGTGCCAGCAGCGTAAGCGGGAACTCCTACGAGCAGTACTTC.

Only a few counts were recorded for this clone. The chain has TRBV2 and TRBJ2-5, with TRBD1 identical over 8 bases. CDR1 SNHLY and CDR2 FYNNEI come from the germline V gene. CDR3 length: 15 residues. J lost 5 bases, V lost 5 bases, and 10 bases had no gene match. CDR3 DNA: TGTGCCAGCAGTTCCGGGACAGGCTCTGGCGAGACCCAGTACTTC. Translating gives CASSSGTGSGETQYF.

This clone has just a few counts. The CDR3 region is CASSPVGQGLDGYTF. The CDR3 bases are TGTGCCAGCTCACCAGTCGGACAGGGTTTGGATGGCTACACCTTC. The chain couples TRBV18 to TRBJ1-2; TRBD1 matches at 8 bases. The CDR3 contains 15 residues. CDR1 is KGHSH and CDR2 is LQKENI in the germline V gene. Trimming cost V 2 bases and J 6 bases; bases outside gene matches: 8.

The chain is built from TRBV5-1 and TRBJ2-1, with 9 bases fitting TRBD2. The CDR3 is 16 residues long. J was trimmed by 0 bases and V by 3 bases; bases with no gene match: 4. The germline CDR1 and CDR2 sequences are SGHRS and YFSETQ. Here the CDR3 reads CASSSMTSGSYNEQFF. CDR3 bases: TGCGCCAGCAGCTCCATGACTAGCGGCTCCTACAATGAGCAGTTCTTC. The full variable domain, completed using reference TRBV5-1 and TRBJ2-1, is KAGVTQTPRYLIKTRGQQVTLSCSPISGHRSVSWYQQTPGQGLQFLFEYFSETQRNKGNFPGRFSGRQFSNSRSEMNVSTLELGDSALYLCASSSMTSGSYNEQFFGPGTRLTVL.

The J gene is TRBJ1-5, the V gene TRBV21-1; TRBD1, the D gene given by the table, was not confirmed from the DNA. TRBV21-1 is described as a pseudogene. The CDR3 runs 16 residues. CDR3 nucleotides: TGTGCCAGCGGCCGACAGGGGGCGCAAAGCAATCAGCCCCAGCATTTT. Its translation is CASGRQGAQSNQPQHF.

This clone showed up just a few times. This chain connects TRBV6-5 to TRBJ1-1, with D maybe TRBD1 (5 bases). V lost 8 bases to trimming and J lost 6 bases, with 13 bases between them. The V gene's germline CDR1 is MNHEY and CDR2 SVGAGI. The CDR3 loop spans 12 amino acids. Written as DNA, the CDR3 is TGTGCCAGCCAAGACAGAGGACCTGAAGCTTTCTTT. Protein product: CASQDRGPEAFF.

This clone was observed a handful of times. The chain couples TRBV5-1 to TRBJ1-5; D is ambiguous. The CDR3 is 16 amino acids. CDR1 is SGHRS, CDR2 YFSETQ, per germline. V lost 4 bases, J lost 2 bases, and 16 bases lay in between. This chain's CDR3 is CASSQGGEGGNQPQHF. The CDR3 region has the DNA TGCGCCAGCAGCCAAGGCGGGGAGGGAGGCAATCAGCCCCAGCATTTT.

The chain joins TRBV7-7 to TRBJ2-1, with 10 bases lining up with TRBD2. V lost 2 bases to trimming and J lost 10 bases; unmatched junction nucleotides: 5. This CDR3 comprises 14 residues. Germline values: CDR1 SSHAT, CDR2 FNYEAQ (reference sequence). The CDR3 DNA is TGTGCCAGCAGCTTACGACTAGCGGGTGCGGAGCAGTTCTTC. Translation gives CASSLRLAGAEQFF.

A few counts support this clone. The V gene is TRBV6-6, the J gene TRBJ2-3; D is unclear. The CDR3 loop spans 15 amino acids. The V gene lost 0 bases and the J gene lost 5 bases, with 12 bases spanning the gap. CDR1 MNHNY and CDR2 SVGAGI come from the germline V gene (reference sequence). The CDR3 DNA reads TGTGCCAGCAGTTACTCGGTAAAGGCTAGAGATACGCAGTATTTT. This codes for CASSYSVKARDTQYF.

This sequence joins TRBV27 and TRBJ2-7, with 9 bases identical to TRBD2. This CDR3 is built from 16 residues. CDR1 and CDR2 from the germline V gene are MNHEY and SMNVEV (reference sequence). V dropped 5 bases and J dropped 4; count of bases not matched to a gene: 12. As DNA, the CDR3 is TGTGCCAGCAGTCCAGTAGCGGGAGTGGTTTCGTACGAGCAGTACTTC. It yields the protein CASSPVAGVVSYEQYF.

This clone was seen only a few times. The V call is TRBV5-4, the J call TRBJ2-1; D might be TRBD1 (5 bases). The CDR3 has 12 residues. The germline V gene encodes CDR1 SGHNT and CDR2 YYREEE (reference sequence). Trimming pared 0 bases from V and 7 bases from J, leaving 5 bases between. CDR3 residues: CASSLGTNEQFF. The CDR3 region has the DNA TGTGCCAGCAGCTTGGGGACAAATGAGCAGTTCTTC.

This clone was counted between two and nine times. The V and J genes are TRBV2 and TRBJ1-3; the D is unclear. Germline lookup yields CDR1 SNHLY and CDR2 FYNNEI. The V gene lost 3 bases and the J gene lost 3 bases, with 12 bases spanning the gap. This CDR3 spans 15 amino acids. The CDR3 region has the DNA TGTGCCAGCAGTGAGCACGGGTCGTATGGAAACACCATATATTTT. This gives the protein CASSEHGSYGNTIYF.

The V and J genes are TRBV9 and TRBJ2-1; D unclear. Trimming stripped 0 bases from V and 0 bases from J, with 7 bases between. CDR3 length: 15 amino acids. Per germline, CDR1 SGDLS and CDR2 YYNGEE. The DNA of the CDR3 is TGTGCCAGCAGCGTAGTTCCTAGCTCCTACAATGAGCAGTTCTTC. Encoded protein: CASSVVPSSYNEQFF.

About this clone: Other DNA sequences in this sample translate to the same CDR3. The J gene is TRBJ2-5, the V gene TRBV5-4; 11 bases agree with TRBD2. This CDR3 contains 13 residues. The germline CDR1 and CDR2 sequences are SGHNT and YYREEE (reference sequence). The V gene end was trimmed by 4 bases and the J gene end by 4 bases; junction bases not matched to a gene: 0. This chain's CDR3 is CASSTSGRETQYF. Written as DNA, the CDR3 is TGTGCCAGCAGCACTAGCGGGAGAGAGACCCAGTACTTC.

The V and J genes are TRBV2 and TRBJ2-2; a weak D match, TRBD1 (6 bases). The CDR3 length is 14 residues. Germline V gene data show CDR1 as SNHLY and CDR2 as FYNNEI. V lost 5 bases and J 3 bases, leaving 10 bases between the germline ends. The chain's CDR3 is CASSLDSHTGELFF. The CDR3 DNA sequence: TGTGCCAGCAGTTTGGACAGTCACACCGGGGAGCTGTTTTTT.

This clone was seen more than once but under ten times. The genes are TRBV2 and TRBJ2-7; D may be TRBD1 (5 bases). Germline CDR1 and CDR2: SNHLY and FYNNEI. The length of the CDR3 is 12 residues. Trimming pared 7 bases from V and 3 bases from J, leaving 10 bases between. CDR3 nucleotides: TGTGCCAGCAAAACAGACAGCTACGAGCAGTACTTC. It yields the protein CASKTDSYEQYF. Looking up the rest from reference TRBV2 and TRBJ2-7 gives the full variable domain: EPEVTQTPSHQVTQMGQEVILRCVPISNHLYFYWYRQILGQKVEFLVSFYNNEISEKSEIFDDQFSVERPDGSNFTLKIRSTKLEDSAMYFCASKTDSYEQYFGPGTRLTVT.

V is TRBV7-2 and J is TRBJ2-3, with a weak D call TRBD1 (6 bases). The CDR3 totals 17 residues. Germline loops: CDR1 SGHTA, CDR2 FQGNSA. V gave up 4 bases and J gave up 5 bases, with 22 bases separating them. CDR3 region: CASSSPSGRGSGDTQYF. The DNA of the CDR3 is TGTGCCAGCAGCTCGCCCTCCGGCAGGGGATCAGGAGATACGCAGTATTTT.

The sample holds a few counts of this clone. The rearrangement links TRBV28 to TRBJ2-4, with D possibly being TRBD1 (6 bases). The CDR3 runs to 17 residues. Germline CDR1 reads MDHEN; CDR2 reads SYDVKM. Trimming cost V 3 bases and J 0 bases, with 15 bases left between them. The chain's CDR3 is CASSFVGRGRAKNIQYF. CDR3 nucleotide sequence: TGTGCCAGCAGTTTTGTTGGCAGGGGACGAGCCAAAAACATTCAGTACTTC.

The gene calls are TRBV6-5 and TRBJ2-1; TRBD2 matches at 9 bases. Germline V gene lookup returns CDR1 MNHEY and CDR2 SVGAGI. The CDR3 consists of 14 residues. V trimming: 5 bases; J trimming: 10 bases; junction bases outside the gene matches: 9. The chain's CDR3 is CASSVAGEGGEQFF. DNA for the CDR3: TGTGCCAGCAGTGTAGCGGGAGAAGGAGGAGAGCAGTTCTTC.

This clone was found once. The V call is TRBV27, the J call TRBJ2-2; tentatively, D is TRBD1 (5 bases). Trimming left V 1 base short and J 5 bases short, with 8 bases between. This CDR3 has 14 residues. CDR1 is MNHEY, CDR2 SMNVEV, per germline (reference sequence). The CDR3 region is CASSLYRTTGELFF. In nucleotides, the CDR3 is TGTGCCAGCAGTTTATACAGGACGACCGGGGAGCTGTTTTTT.

This chain connects TRBV5-4 to TRBJ2-1, with 11 bases identical to TRBD2. The CDR3 sequence is 16 residues long. With V trimmed by 4 bases and J by 8 bases, 11 bases remained unmatched. Germline CDR1 SGHNT, CDR2 YYREEE (reference sequence). The CDR3 loop is CASSALSGRAVDEQFF. The CDR3 DNA follows: TGTGCCAGCAGCGCCCTTAGCGGGAGGGCCGTGGATGAGCAGTTCTTC.

The chain uses TRBV6-5 and TRBJ2-7, with a weak D call TRBD1 (6 bases). The germline V gene encodes CDR1 MNHEY and CDR2 SVGAGI. CDR3 length: 16 amino acids. Trimming cost V 4 bases and J 7 bases, with 23 bases left between them. CDR3 nucleotide sequence: TGTGCCAGCAGTTCATCCACCATAGACAGGTCGGGGGAGCAGTACTTC. Translation gives CASSSSTIDRSGEQYF.

The chain joins TRBV11-2 to TRBJ1-1, with 8 bases that match TRBD1. J lost 4 bases, V lost 3 bases, and 4 bases had no gene match. Germline V lookup: CDR1 SGHAT, CDR2 FQNNGV. There are 14 residues in the CDR3. The CDR3 loop reads CASSFTQGATEAFF. The CDR3 DNA follows: TGTGCCAGCAGCTTTACGCAGGGGGCCACTGAAGCTTTCTTT.

This clone was seen a few times. The chain recombines TRBV15 with TRBJ2-5; TRBD1 might be the D (5 bases). V lost 8 bases to trimming and J lost 4 bases, with 11 bases between them. Per the germline V gene, CDR1 is LNHNV and CDR2 is YYDKDF (reference sequence). The CDR3 spans 12 residues. In DNA form, the CDR3 reads TGTGCCACCGCCTCCAGGGTAGAGACCCAGTACTTC. This translates into CATASRVETQYF.